This T cell receptor beta chain stems from a study of blood T cells in healthy people across ages. Study-wide findings and caveats: Investigators treated diversity estimates from one million T cells as underestimates. TCR beta diversity, measured per million T cells, fell in a roughly linear way with age.

Each donor had around 11 milliliters of peripheral blood drawn. The authors extracted at least 6 micrograms of total RNA per sample. In its sample, this clonotype was seen once. What it binds is unknown. With a J-beta primer mix and a sample-barcoded 5' primer, a second PCR ran about 6 to 11 cycles. TCRdb processed the 5' RACE reads anew with MiXCR; each CDR3 protein has one entry. This table has about 1.8 million distinct CDR3 sequences, 40% to 55% appearing once. Germline values: CDR1 DFQATT, CDR2 SNEGSKA (reference sequence). CDR3 length equals 12 residues. This clonotype was obtained from a woman in her 40s in good health. The chain uses TRBV20-1 and TRBJ2-4; 8 positions agree with TRBD2. The J call is doubtful: the DNA matches TRBJ2-5 better. The sequenced sample consisted of blood. The CDR3: CSRGGLGETQYF. CDR3 nucleotide sequence: TGCAGCCGGGGGGGCCTCGGGGAGACCCAGTACTTC.